The 7 T cell receptor beta chains below all came from one sample that was sequenced in a study of early T cells in non-severe SARS-CoV-2 infection. Via MiXCR, TCRdb re-called the 5' RACE reads, giving one row per CDR3 protein. Of 48,000 or so distinct CDR3 sequences listed, around 6.5% are singletons. The sample in question was whole blood, obtained at baseline. These receptors were taken from an adult who was a healthcare worker with PCR-confirmed SARS-CoV-2 infection or an uninfected control (not recorded which).

CDR3 loop: CASMRGHSGVYEQYF. Here the CDR3 DNA reads TGTGCCAGTATGCGGGGACACTCGGGTGTTTACGAGCAGTACTTC. The chain employs TRBV19 and TRBJ2-7; D may correspond to TRBD1 or TRBD2 (6 bases each). Trimming removed 7 bases from V and 4 bases from J, with 20 bases in between. CDR1 is LNHDA, CDR2 SQIVND, per germline (reference sequence). This CDR3 is built from 15 residues.

This clonotype was detected only a few times. J is TRBJ1-5 and V is TRBV6-2 or TRBV6-3; D possibly corresponds to TRBD1 (5 bases). With 10 bases removed from V and 7 bases from J, the gap between germline ends came to 17 bases. The CDR3 is 13 residues long. CDR1 is MNHEY, CDR2 SVGEGT, per germline. The CDR3 protein is CATGTSREQPQHF. DNA for the CDR3: TGTGCCACTGGGACCTCTAGAGAACAGCCCCAGCATTTT.

The chain couples TRBV29-1 to TRBJ2-2; unclear D gene. This CDR3 is built from 14 residues. The V end lost 6 bases, the J end lost 0 bases, and 11 bases lay between the germline ends. Germline V CDR1 and CDR2: SQVTM, ANQGSEA. CDR3 coding DNA: TGCAGCGTGAAGCAGAGCGCGAACACCGGGGAGCTGTTTTTT. It translates to CSVKQSANTGELFF.

Many counts were recorded for this clonotype. The chain joins TRBV7-8 to TRBJ2-3, with 10 bases fitting TRBD2. V was pared by 5 bases and J by 6 bases, with 8 bases of the junction left unmatched. From germline, CDR1 is SGHVS and CDR2 FQNEAQ. CDR3 length equals 15 residues. The CDR3 DNA sequence: TGTGCCAGCAGCGGGATTAGCGGGAGGAGGGATACGCAGTATTTT. This gives the protein CASSGISGRRDTQYF.

Many counts were recorded for this clonotype. The chain uses TRBV5-1 and TRBJ1-2, with unresolved D. Germline-derived CDR1 and CDR2 are SGHRS and YFSETQ. V was trimmed by 2 bases and J by 2 bases, leaving 10 bases between them. The CDR3 length is 14 residues. The CDR3 loop is CASSLDGKNYGYTF. CDR3 sequence (DNA): TGCGCCAGCAGCTTAGACGGCAAAAACTATGGCTACACCTTC.

This clonotype has a count of ten or more. The V and J genes are TRBV7-6 and TRBJ2-2; D not resolved. Germline CDR1 reads SGHVS; CDR2 reads FNYEAQ. V dropped 2 bases and J dropped 5 bases, with 6 bases sitting between them. CDR3 length equals 13 residues. CDR3 loop: CASSLKLTGELFF. For the CDR3, the DNA is TGTGCCAGCAGCTTAAAACTGACCGGGGAGCTGTTTTTT.

The CDR3 DNA follows: TGTGCCTGGAGTCCCGGAGGTGCGCTGAACAACAATGAGCAGTTCTTC. Translated: CAWSPGGALNNNEQFF. The chain is built from TRBV30 and TRBJ2-1; the D gene is possibly TRBD2 (5 bases). CDR1 and CDR2 from the germline V gene are GTSNPN and SVGIG (reference sequence). This CDR3 is built from 16 residues. Trimming took off 2 bases at V and 5 bases at J, with 19 bases between the two ends.